Sequencing of this TCR beta chain was carried out in a study of blood T cell repertoires in COVID-19. The wider study: Sites in the United States, Italy and Spain provided acute and convalescent COVID-19 samples. PBMCs, B-cell-depleted T cells, or T cells provided the cDNA or gDNA that made up the material.

Trimming removed 6 bases from V and 3 bases from J, with 11 bases in between. The CDR3 consists of 14 residues. Germline V lookup: CDR1 LNHDA, CDR2 SQIVND (reference sequence). Per the authors' pipeline: Estimation of nucleated cell counts was performed using reference gene primer amplification. The assay was immunoSEQ multiplex PCR, and TCRdb's table has in-frame clones only and misses some. That table is the source of V, J and clone size, and D and trimming were worked out from the DNA. The data show about 140,000 clones, with approximately 78% seen just once and about 4.2% held by the top ten. This chain links TRBV19 with TRBJ2-2, with unresolved D. The origin of this receptor is a woman aged 80 or over with acute or convalescent COVID-19. Sequenced material: peripheral blood. The CDR3 sequence: CASRVRFDTGELFF. DNA for the CDR3: TGTGCCAGTAGAGTCAGGTTCGACACCGGGGAGCTGTTTTTT.